The 2 T cell receptor beta chains in this list originate from one sample, sequenced in a study of siplizumab effects on memory and regulatory T cells (dated by TCRdb to the late 2010s). Library creation used the immunoSEQ multiplex PCR assay. The table was pulled from immuneACCESS by TCRdb, which kept in-frame rearrangements only. Such tables lose some clones; where checked, under half of the loss comes from unresolved V genes, and the rest has no known cause. The sample has roughly 62,000 clones on record, more than 80% of them singletons. Clones ranked in the top ten supply about 40% of the sample. The sample was CD8+ T cells sorted from blood. The source of these receptors is a human donor in good health.

The gene calls are TRBV28 and TRBJ2-7; weak D call: TRBD2 (5 bases). The CDR3 has 14 residues. CDR1 and CDR2 (germline): MDHEN, SYDVKM. V shed 2 bases and J shed 7 bases, with 15 bases lying between them. The CDR3 loop reads CASSLRSRDREQYF. Written as DNA, the CDR3 is TGTGCCAGCAGTTTAAGGTCCCGGGATAGGGAGCAGTACTTC.

The chain recombines TRBV7-9 with TRBJ1-6, with D maybe TRBD1 (6 bases). This CDR3 has 16 residues. Germline V lookup: CDR1 SEHNR, CDR2 FQNEAQ (reference sequence). V was cut by 3 bases and J by 9 bases, with 18 bases left in between. The CDR3 sequence: CASSFSWEGGGSPLHF. In DNA, the CDR3 is TGTGCCAGCAGCTTTTCCTGGGAAGGGGGTGGTTCACCCCTCCACTTT. Full variable domain (remainder filled in from reference TRBV7-9 and TRBJ1-6): DTGVSQNPRHKITKRGQNVTFRCDPISEHNRLYWYRQTLGQGPEFLTYFQNEAQLEKSRLLSDRFSAERPKGSFSTLEIQRTEQGDSAMYLCASSFSWEGGGSPLHFGNGTRLTVT.